A selection of T cell receptor beta chains follows, all from one sample in a study of blood T cell repertoires in COVID-19. Assay: immunoSEQ multiplex PCR; the TCRdb copy retains only in-frame clones and omits some. The table shows about 530,000 clones, with 85% to 90% occurring only once. The sample taken for sequencing was peripheral blood. Receptors originate from a woman between 45 and 60 years old with COVID-19, enrolled during active disease. Each CDR3 is given with its conserved first and last residue. A D gene is named only where the DNA matches it firmly. Clone size, where shown, is once, few, many, or a class for clones that have expanded.

>TRBV19|few|TRBD1|TRBJ1-6
TGTGCCAGTCGACGTGGACAGGGGGATTCACCCCTCCACTTT
CASRRGQGDSPLHF
>TRBV29-1|-|-|TRBJ2-5
TGCAGCGTTGAGATAGCGTACCAAGAGACCCAGTACTTC
CSVEIAYQETQYF
>TRBV7-9|-|-|TRBJ1-5
TGTGCCAGCAGCTTACAGGATAGCAATCAGCCCCAGCATTTT
CASSLQDSNQPQHF
>TRBV11-2|-|-|TRBJ2-1
TGTGCCAGCAGCTTGTCGGGGGGCAGGGTTGAGGAGCAGTTCTTC
CASSLSGGRVEEQFF
>TRBV19|-|TRBD1|TRBJ1-1
TGTGCCACCAGCCGGGACAGGGGGCGGACTGAAGCTTTCTTT
CATSRDRGRTEAFF
>TRBV12-3/TRBV12-4|-|-|TRBJ2-3
TGTGCCAGCAGTTCCCCTAGCACAGATACGCAGTATTTT
CASSSPSTDTQYF
>TRBV29-1|-|-|TRBJ1-1
TGCAGCGTCGAGACAGCGTTGGGCACTGAAGCTTTCTTT
CSVETALGTEAFF
>TRBV19|-|TRBD1|TRBJ1-2
TGTGCCAGTAGCACGGGACAGGTTCGTTTTTCTAACTATGGCTACACCTTC
CASSTGQVRFSNYGYTF
>TRBV5-6|-|-|TRBJ1-4
TGTGCCAGCAGCCTGACAACCTCTGCAACTAATGAAAAACTGTTTTTT
CASSLTTSATNEKLFF
>TRBV5-1|few|TRBD1|TRBJ1-5
TGCGCCAGCAGCTTACAGGGGGATCAGCCCCAGCATTTT
CASSLQGDQPQHF
>TRBV6-5|-|TRBD1|TRBJ2-3
TGTGCCAGCAGTTCCCAACGGACAGGCGGGACAGATACGCAGTATTTT
CASSSQRTGGTDTQYF
>TRBV18|-|-|TRBJ2-7
TGTGCCAGCTCAACCACCGAGACAGGGAGGTACGAGCAGTACTTC
CASSTTETGRYEQYF
>TRBV6-6|-|TRBD1|TRBJ2-7
TGTGCCAGCAGTTACTCGATGGGGACAGTAACCGACGAGCAGTACTTC
CASSYSMGTVTDEQYF
>TRBV28|-|-|TRBJ1-2
TGTGCCAGCAGTCCCCTGGGGGGGAAGGTGTGGGGCTACACCTTC
CASSPLGGKVWGYTF
>TRBV7-9|-|-|TRBJ1-5
TGTGCCAGCAGCCGGAGTAATCAGCCCCAGCATTTT
CASSRSNQPQHF
>TRBV27|-|TRBD1|TRBJ2-3
TGTGCCAGCACCCCGGGACAGGGGCCCCCAGATACGCAGTATTTT
CASTPGQGPPDTQYF
>TRBV29-1|-|TRBD2|TRBJ2-3
TGCAGCGTGGGACTAGCGGGTACCACAGATACGCAGTATTTT
CSVGLAGTTDTQYF